The source of this TCR beta chain is a study of T cells in Graves' hyperthyroidism and ophthalmopathy. This CDR3 spans 12 amino acids. The germline gives CDR1 SNHLY, CDR2 FYNNEI. The CDR3 regions of TCR beta were amplified from RNA transcripts. HTBI primers were used for first-round RT-PCR of the TCR CDR3. TCRdb re-analysed the multiplex PCR reads in MiXCR, keeping a single row per CDR3 protein. The table includes a few hundred thousand distinct CDR3 sequences, about 43% detected once. Study-wide results and caveats: A model using 13 V-J features told ophthalmopathy apart from stable hyperthyroidism. Most clonotypes expanded in the thyroid (above 0.001) were also present in blood.

Used for diagnoses were clinical symptoms, serum thyroxine and TRAb, thyroid ultrasound and orbital computed tomography. Worth noting for this clonotype: Its antigen is currently unknown.

The J gene is TRBJ1-2, the V gene TRBV2; D ambiguous. The sample was peripheral blood or thyroid tissue (not recorded which). The sequence came from a woman aged 18-35 years with Graves' hyperthyroidism. This CDR3 is CARDPGNYGYTF. In DNA, the CDR3 is TGTGCTAGAGATCCCGGGAACTATGGCTACACCTTC.